These T cell receptor beta chains were read from a single sample in a study of cytomegalovirus exposure and HLA in healthy donors. The table came from immunoSEQ multiplex PCR; TCRdb's copy has only in-frame clones and leaves some out. The table shows about 98,000 clones, with about 90% occurring only once. The sequencing input was PBMCs. All receptors derive from a man aged 18 to 30 in good health and CMV-seropositive. The CDR3 runs from the conserved cysteine through the conserved F or W. A D gene is named only where the DNA matches it firmly. Only part of the rows carry a size: once, few, many, or a class if the clone is expanded.

TRBJ2-3 - TRBD2 TRBV7-9 TGTGCCAGCAGCTTGAGGACTAGCGGGATCACAGATACGCAGTATTTT CASSLRTSGITDTQYF
TRBJ2-1 - TRBD2 TRBV11-1 TGTGCCAGCAGCTTAGCTGGGACTAGCGGATCATACAATGAGCAGTTCTTC CASSLAGTSGSYNEQFF
TRBJ2-5 few - TRBV4-2 TGTGCCAGCAGCCAAGATTTTGGAGCAGAGAGCTACCAAGAGACCCAGTACTTC CASSQDFGAESYQETQYF
TRBJ2-5 - - TRBV7-2 TGTGCCAGCAGCATGAGGGTGGGAGAGACCCAGTACTTC CASSMRVGETQYF
TRBJ2-5 - - TRBV15 TGTGCCACCAGTCCGAACTGGAGCCCTCAAGAGACCCAGTACTTC CATSPNWSPQETQYF
TRBJ1-6 - TRBD1 TRBV5-4 TGTGCCAGCAGCGCCGACCCGGGACAGGTCAATTCACCCCTCCACTTT CASSADPGQVNSPLHF
TRBJ2-2 - TRBD2 TRBV7-9 TGTGCCAGCAGCGCCAGACTAGCGGGGGGATCCGGGGAGCTGTTTTTT CASSARLAGGSGELFF
TRBJ2-7 - - TRBV5-4 TGTGCCAGCAGCTTGGGAGGCAGAGATCCGCGATCCTACGAGCAGTACTTC CASSLGGRDPRSYEQYF
TRBJ1-1 - - TRBV14 TGTGCCAGCAGCTATACAGGGAGGGACACTGAAGCTTTCTTT CASSYTGRDTEAFF
TRBJ2-5 - TRBD1 TRBV5-6 TGTGCCAGCAGCTCTCAGGGGGCAGAGACCCAGTACTTC CASSSQGAETQYF
TRBJ2-7 - - TRBV6-1 TGTGCCAGCAGTTTTAGGGGTTACGAGCAGTACTTC CASSFRGYEQYF
TRBJ2-3 - TRBD2 TRBV5-6 TGTGCCAGCAGCTTGGTGGCGGGGGGTGGAACAGATACGCAGTATTTT CASSLVAGGGTDTQYF
TRBJ2-3 - - TRBV4-3 TGCGCCAGCAGCCAAGCGGGGGGCGGCACAGATACGCAGTATTTT CASSQAGGGTDTQYF
TRBJ2-7 few - TRBV28 TGTGCCAGCAGTTTCCCCACCCTGCGGCACGAGCAGTACTTC CASSFPTLRHEQYF